The clone carrying this T cell receptor beta chain was found a few times. Its antigen is undetermined. This sample stems from a study of early T cells in non-severe SARS-CoV-2 infection. The CDR3 is 14 residues long. The V end lost 0 bases, the J end lost 4 bases, and 6 bases lay between the germline ends. Per germline, CDR1 SGHDN and CDR2 FVKESK. TCRdb reanalysed the 5' RACE reads using MiXCR and keeps one entry per CDR3 protein. The sample records around 40,000 distinct CDR3 sequences, about 5.8% being singletons. Study-level results: There was a bias toward anti-spike CD8 responses in VDJdb matching, which missed private and CD4 specificities.

The chain links TRBV14 to TRBJ2-2; D remains unclear. The source is an adult who was a healthcare worker with PCR-confirmed SARS-CoV-2 infection or an uninfected control (not recorded which). The sequencing input was whole blood. The DNA for the CDR3 is TGTGCCAGCAGCCAAGATCTCCCCACCGGGGAGCTGTTTTTT. It yields the protein CASSQDLPTGELFF.